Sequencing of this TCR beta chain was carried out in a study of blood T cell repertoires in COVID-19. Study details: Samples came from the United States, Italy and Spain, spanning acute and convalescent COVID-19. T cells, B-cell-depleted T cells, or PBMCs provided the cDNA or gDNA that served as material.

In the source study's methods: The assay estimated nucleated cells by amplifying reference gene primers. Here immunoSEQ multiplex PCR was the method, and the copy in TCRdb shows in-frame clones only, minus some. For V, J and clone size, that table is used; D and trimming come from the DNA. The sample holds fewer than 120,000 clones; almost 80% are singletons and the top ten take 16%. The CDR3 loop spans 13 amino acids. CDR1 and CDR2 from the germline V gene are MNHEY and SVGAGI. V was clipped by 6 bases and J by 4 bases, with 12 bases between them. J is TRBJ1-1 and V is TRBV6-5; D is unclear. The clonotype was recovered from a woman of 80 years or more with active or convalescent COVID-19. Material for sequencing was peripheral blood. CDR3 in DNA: TGTGCCAGCAGCCGGGAGTTGGGCACTGAAGCTTTCTTT. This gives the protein CASSRELGTEAFF.